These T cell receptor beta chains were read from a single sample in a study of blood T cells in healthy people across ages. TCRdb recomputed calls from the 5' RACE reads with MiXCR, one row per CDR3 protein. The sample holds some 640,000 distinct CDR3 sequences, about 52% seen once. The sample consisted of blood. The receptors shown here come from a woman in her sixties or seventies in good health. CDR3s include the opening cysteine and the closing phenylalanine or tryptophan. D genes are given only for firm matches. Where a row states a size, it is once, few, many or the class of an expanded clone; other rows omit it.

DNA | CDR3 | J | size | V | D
TGTGCCAGCAGCTGGGGACAGAGCTCCTACAATGAGCAGTACTTC | CASSWGQSSYNEQYF | TRBJ2-5 | NA | TRBV5-6 | TRBD1
TGCAGCGTTGAAGGGCGGGAGGGCAATAGATACAATGAGCAGTTCTTC | CSVEGREGNRYNEQFF | TRBJ2-1 | few | TRBV29-1 | TRBD2
TGTGCCAGCAGTGCAGGGGGCGCGGGGGATGAAAAACTGTTTTTT | CASSAGGAGDEKLFF | TRBJ1-4 | NA | TRBV28 | TRBD1
TGTGCCAGCAGTTCCGAGGGGGGACAGGCGCAGTACTTC | CASSSEGGQAQYF | TRBJ2-5 | NA | TRBV12-3/TRBV12-4 | TRBD1
TGTGCCAGTTCAACCCAGGACAGACTCTACGAGCAGTACTTC | CASSTQDRLYEQYF | TRBJ2-7 | many | TRBV12-3/TRBV12-4 | NA
TGTGCCAGCAGCTCACCACACAGACAGGGGTTCCCGGGGAATGAGCAGTTCTTC | CASSSPHRQGFPGNEQFF | TRBJ2-1 | few | TRBV12-3/TRBV12-4 | TRBD1
TGTGCCAGCAGCCGGGGACTACAAGAGCAGTTCTTC | CASSRGLQEQFF | TRBJ2-1 | few | TRBV7-2 | TRBD2
TGTGCCAGCAGCGCCCTCAGACTAGCGGGAGTAAACGAGCAGTACTTC | CASSALRLAGVNEQYF | TRBJ2-7 | NA | TRBV9 | TRBD2
TGTGCCAGTAGTCTACCCCGGAGAAACACTGAAGCTTTCTTT | CASSLPRRNTEAFF | TRBJ1-1 | NA | TRBV19 | NA
TGTGCCAGCAGCTTAGGCGTAGCGGGAGGTCAAGAGACCCAGTACTTC | CASSLGVAGGQETQYF | TRBJ2-5 | NA | TRBV7-2 | TRBD2
TGTGCCAGCAGCCAAGTGAGCAGTCAAGAGACCCAGTACTTC | CASSQVSSQETQYF | TRBJ2-5 | NA | TRBV4-2 | NA
TGTGTCAGCAGTTCGGGACTAGCGGGAGGGGCAGAGACCCAGTACTTC | CVSSSGLAGGAETQYF | TRBJ2-5 | NA | TRBV7-2 | TRBD2
TGCGCCAGCAGCACAGGTCCTCACTATAATTCACCCCTCCACTTT | CASSTGPHYNSPLHF | TRBJ1-6 | NA | TRBV5-1 | NA
TGCAGCGTTAAATCCGGGACAGGGGGCGGTGGCTACACCTTC | CSVKSGTGGGGYTF | TRBJ1-2 | NA | TRBV29-1 | TRBD1
TGTGCCAGCAGTCTTTCCCGGACCCGTCGGGCCTACGAGCAGTACTTC | CASSLSRTRRAYEQYF | TRBJ2-7 | NA | TRBV6-5 | NA
TGTGCCAGCAGCAGTCGGACAGGGGGCAGGTACGAGCAGTACTTC | CASSSRTGGRYEQYF | TRBJ2-7 | NA | TRBV12-3/TRBV12-4 | TRBD1
TGCAGCGTCTCCGGGACAGGGGCCTACGAGCAGTACTTC | CSVSGTGAYEQYF | TRBJ2-7 | many | TRBV29-1 | TRBD1
TGCAGCGTACTAGCGGGAGCCAGGGATGCGCAGTATTTT | CSVLAGARDAQYF | TRBJ2-3 | NA | TRBV29-1 | TRBD2
TGTGCCAGCAGCCCAGGTTATCTCTTGAACACTGAAGCTTTCTTT | CASSPGYLLNTEAFF | TRBJ1-1 | NA | TRBV25-1 | NA
TGTGCCAGCAGCTTAACCCGATTGGGGGAGCAGTACTTC | CASSLTRLGEQYF | TRBJ2-7 | NA | TRBV7-3 | NA
TGTGCCAGCACCGAGGGATCTTCCTCCTACGAGCAGTACTTC | CASTEGSSSYEQYF | TRBJ2-7 | once | TRBV28 | NA
TGTGCCAGCAGTCAAAGCGTTTCGACCTACGAGCAGTACTTC | CASSQSVSTYEQYF | TRBJ2-7 | NA | TRBV27 | NA
TGTGCCAGCAGCCGGCGCAGCTCCTATAATTCACCCCTCCACTTT | CASSRRSSYNSPLHF | TRBJ1-6 | few | TRBV7-2 | NA
TGTGCCAGTATGGGGGCGGCTAGCGGGAGGGGGTACAATGAGCAGTTCTTC | CASMGAASGRGYNEQFF | TRBJ2-1 | NA | TRBV19 | TRBD2
TGCGCCAGCAGCCCCGGACCACTCCCAGATACGCAGTATTTT | CASSPGPLPDTQYF | TRBJ2-3 | many | TRBV5-1 | NA
TGTGCCAGCAGCTTCCGGGATCGGTACAAGCAGTACTTC | CASSFRDRYKQYF | TRBJ2-7 | NA | TRBV7-2 | NA
TGTGCCAGCAGGACCACAACAGGGGGAACTAATGAAAAACTGTTTTTT | CASRTTTGGTNEKLFF | TRBJ1-4 | NA | TRBV28 | TRBD1